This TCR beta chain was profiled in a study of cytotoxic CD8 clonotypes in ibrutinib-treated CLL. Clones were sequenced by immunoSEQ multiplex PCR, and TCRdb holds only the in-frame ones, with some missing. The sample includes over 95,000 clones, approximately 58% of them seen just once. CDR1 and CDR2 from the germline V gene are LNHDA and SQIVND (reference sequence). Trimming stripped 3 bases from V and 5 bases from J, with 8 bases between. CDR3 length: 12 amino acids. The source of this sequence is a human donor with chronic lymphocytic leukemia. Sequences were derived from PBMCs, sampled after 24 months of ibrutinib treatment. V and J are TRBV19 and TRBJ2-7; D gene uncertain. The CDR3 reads CASSIRSDEQYF. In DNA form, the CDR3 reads TGTGCCAGTAGTATTCGATCGGACGAGCAGTACTTC.